Following are 28 T cell receptor beta chains from one sample sequenced in a study of radiation and T cells in renal cell carcinoma. The assay was immunoSEQ multiplex PCR, and TCRdb's table has in-frame clones only and misses some. The table records around 180,000 clones, 88% of them present only once. Documented time point: blood 4 weeks post-SBRT, at nephrectomy. Treatment here: 15 Gy SBRT to primary tumor, nephrectomy 4 weeks later. Source: blood, taken from a patient whose treatment included radiotherapy and nephrectomy. All receptors derive from a woman between 50 and 59 years old with renal cell carcinoma.

In its sample, this clone was seen once. J is TRBJ2-7 and V is TRBV18; 10 positions match TRBD1. The germline CDR1 and CDR2 sequences are KGHSH and LQKENI. The CDR3 is made up of 14 amino acids. V gave up 1 base and J gave up 6 bases; unmatched junction bases: 3. The CDR3 region is CASSPRGQGSEQYF. CDR3 in DNA: TGTGCCAGCTCACCACGGGGACAGGGGAGCGAGCAGTACTTC.

The genes are TRBV5-6 and TRBJ1-1; D gene unclear. CDR3 length: 13 amino acids. The V gene's germline CDR1 is SGHDT and CDR2 YYEEEE. V lost 2 bases and J lost 1, with 6 bases in between. In DNA, the CDR3 is TGTGCCAGCAGCTTAACAACGAACACTGAAGCTTTCTTT. Its protein is CASSLTTNTEAFF. Full variable domain (rest looked up from reference TRBV5-6 and TRBJ1-1): DAGVTQSPTHLIKTRGQQVTLRCSPKSGHDTVSWYQQALGQGPQFIFQYYEEEERQRGNFPDRFSGHQFPNYSSELNVNALLLGDSALYLCASSLTTNTEAFFGQGTRLTVV.

The genes are TRBV10-3 and TRBJ1-1; D possibly corresponds to TRBD1 (5 bases). CDR3 length equals 17 residues. V dropped 0 bases and J dropped 1 base, with 15 bases sitting between them. The V gene's germline CDR1 is ENHRY and CDR2 SYGVKD. CDR3 region: CAISESFFRQRNTEAFF. DNA of the CDR3: TGTGCCATCAGTGAGTCGTTTTTCAGACAGCGGAACACTGAAGCTTTCTTT.

The rearrangement links TRBV5-1 to TRBJ1-1; unclear D gene. Germline V gene data show CDR1 as SGHRS and CDR2 as YFSETQ. CDR3 size: 12 residues. The V gene lost 5 bases and the J gene lost 11 bases, with 16 bases spanning the gap. CDR3 protein: CASSSDGLEAFF. The CDR3 DNA reads TGCGCCAGCAGTTCCGACGGCCTGGAGGCTTTCTTT.

The chain combines TRBV14 with TRBJ2-7; D gene ambiguous. V was cut by 1 base and J by 4 bases, with 23 bases left in between. The CDR3 contains 18 residues. Germline V gives CDR1 SGHDN, CDR2 FVKESK. Here the CDR3 reads CASSQGFISLPGGYEQYF. CDR3 in DNA: TGTGCCAGCAGCCAAGGGTTTATTAGCCTCCCGGGTGGGTACGAGCAGTACTTC.

This clone was recorded at least ten times. The identical CDR3 is also encoded by other nucleotide sequences in the sample. The chain uses TRBV11-2 and TRBJ1-1; D gene unclear. Germline V lookup: CDR1 SGHAT, CDR2 FQNNGV. CDR3 length equals 12 residues. The V end was cut by 7 bases, the J end by 2 bases, with 8 bases between. The CDR3 DNA sequence: TGTGCCAGCAACCGACCCAACACTGAAGCTTTCTTT. It encodes CASNRPNTEAFF.

V is TRBV29-1 and J is TRBJ2-1; the D gene is possibly TRBD2 (5 bases). Trimming shortened V by 7 bases and J by 0 bases, and 10 bases separated the two germline ends. This CDR3 region has 13 residues. Germline values: CDR1 SQVTM, CDR2 ANQGSEA. Here the CDR3 DNA reads TGCAGCGGCGGACTTCTCTCCTACAATGAGCAGTTCTTC. Protein: CSGGLLSYNEQFF.

This sequence joins TRBV18 and TRBJ2-5, with D maybe TRBD2 (6 bases). The ends were cut back, 6 bases at V and 1 base at J, with 15 bases in the middle. This CDR3 has 15 residues. The germline V gene encodes CDR1 KGHSH and CDR2 LQKENI. CDR3 sequence: CASSPGGALQETQYF. In DNA, the CDR3 is TGTGCCAGCTCCCCGGGCGGGGCGCTCCAAGAGACCCAGTACTTC.

CDR3 nucleotides: TGCAGCGTTGCGATGGTTAGGGACTCCTACGAGCAGTACTTC. Translated, it gives CSVAMVRDSYEQYF. The chain couples TRBV29-1 to TRBJ2-7; no firm D call. Germline V gene lookup returns CDR1 SQVTM and CDR2 ANQGSEA. Deletions cut 4 bases from V and 0 bases from J, with 13 bases between. CDR3 size: 14 residues.

V and J are TRBV14 and TRBJ2-3; 8 bases line up with TRBD2. Trimming cost V 0 bases and J 3 bases; bases outside gene matches: 2. The CDR3 is 15 residues long. The germline V gene has CDR1 SGHDN and CDR2 FVKESK. The CDR3 DNA reads TGTGCCAGCAGCCAAGATCGGGGGGGAACAGATACGCAGTATTTT. It yields the protein CASSQDRGGTDTQYF.

V and J are TRBV18 and TRBJ2-7; a weak D match, TRBD2 (5 bases). In germline, CDR1 is KGHSH, CDR2 LQKENI. The CDR3 covers 14 residues. V was pared by 4 bases and J by 5 bases, with 15 bases between. CDR3 in DNA: TGTGCCAGCTCACTCCAAGGGAGAGGAAACGAGCAGTACTTC. Its protein is CASSLQGRGNEQYF.

The CDR3, as DNA: TGTGCCAGCAGCTTAGTAGGGGGAGGGAGCAATCAGCCCCAGCATTTT. Encoded protein: CASSLVGGGSNQPQHF. The chain uses TRBV7-9 and TRBJ1-5; D may be TRBD1 (6 bases). Germline V gene lookup returns CDR1 SEHNR and CDR2 FQNEAQ (reference sequence). Trimming took 1 base from V and 1 from J, leaving 11 bases between them. The CDR3 is 16 residues long.

The chain's CDR3 is CASSATSGAYNEQFF. In DNA form, the CDR3 reads TGTGCCAGCAGCGCGACTAGCGGGGCTTACAATGAGCAGTTCTTC. The gene calls are TRBV2 and TRBJ2-1; 11 bases match TRBD2. This CDR3 region has 15 residues. J lost 4 bases, V lost 6 bases, and 5 bases had no gene match. The V gene's germline CDR1 is SNHLY and CDR2 FYNNEI.

The chain recombines TRBV2 with TRBJ1-6, with TRBD1 identical over 7 bases. J lost 7 bases, V lost 5 bases, and 5 bases had no gene match. Germline values: CDR1 SNHLY, CDR2 FYNNEI. This CDR3 comprises 14 residues. The CDR3 is CASSRTGVNSPLHF. The CDR3 DNA reads TGTGCCAGCAGTCGGACAGGAGTAAATTCACCCCTCCACTTT.

V usage is TRBV5-4 and J usage is TRBJ1-1; tentative D call: TRBD1 (5 bases). V was cut by 7 bases and J by 1 base, with 17 bases left in between. The CDR3 runs 15 residues. Germline CDR1 and CDR2: SGHNT and YYREEE (reference sequence). The CDR3 nucleotides read TGTGCCAGCCGCCTGGGAGGGGCCGAGAACACTGAAGCTTTCTTT. Encoded protein: CASRLGGAENTEAFF.

The chain combines TRBV7-9 with TRBJ1-5; possible D gene TRBD1, 6 bases. The length of the CDR3 is 16 residues. The V end was cut by 4 bases, the J end by 3 bases, with 16 bases between. CDR1 and CDR2 (germline): SEHNR, FQNEAQ (reference sequence). The CDR3 DNA is TGTGCCAGCAGCTATCCCCGGGACACTACCAATCAGCCCCAGCATTTT. Amino acid sequence: CASSYPRDTTNQPQHF.

J is TRBJ2-1 and V is TRBV9; D is possibly TRBD2 (6 bases). The CDR3 is 20 amino acids. V was cut by 1 base and J by 7 bases, with 30 bases left in between. Looked up from germline, CDR1 is SGDLS and CDR2 is YYNGEE. The CDR3 protein is CASSVRERLGRSPIGNEQFF. DNA of the CDR3: TGTGCCAGCAGCGTACGGGAGCGGCTTGGTAGGTCCCCAATTGGTAATGAGCAGTTCTTC.

This sequence joins TRBV15 and TRBJ1-5, with D possibly matching TRBD1 (5 bases). The CDR3 has 15 residues. The germline gives CDR1 LNHNV, CDR2 YYDKDF (reference sequence). The V and J ends lost 0 bases and 6 bases respectively, with 12 bases between them. The CDR3: CATSRDKAGPQPQHF. The CDR3 nucleotides are TGTGCCACCAGCAGAGATAAGGCAGGGCCTCAGCCCCAGCATTTT.

The genes are TRBV6-6 and TRBJ2-3, with 10 nucleotides matching TRBD2. The germline CDR1 and CDR2 sequences are MNHNY and SVGAGI (reference sequence). V gave up 5 bases and J gave up 4 bases; unmatched junction bases: 9. The CDR3 has 16 amino acids. CDR3 loop: CASSLGGAGGPDTQYF. The CDR3 bases are TGTGCCAGCAGTCTCGGGGGAGCGGGGGGGCCAGATACGCAGTATTTT.

This CDR3 is CASSLAGTGDRNTIYF. For the CDR3, the DNA is TGTGCCAGCAGCTTGGCCGGGACAGGGGATCGAAACACCATATATTTT. The chain combines TRBV5-6 with TRBJ1-3, with TRBD1 matching over 10 bases. Germline V gene sequence: CDR1 SGHDT, CDR2 YYEEEE. The CDR3 extends over 16 amino acids. With V trimmed by 0 bases and J by 5 bases, 5 bases remained unmatched.

The CDR3 bases are TGTGCCAGCAGCTTAGATCGGACTCCGGGCAATGAGCAGTTCTTC. This gives the protein CASSLDRTPGNEQFF. The rearrangement links TRBV7-8 to TRBJ2-1, with TRBD2 as a possible D gene (5 bases). The CDR3 spans 15 residues. Trimming removed 1 base from V and 6 bases from J, with 13 bases in between. Germline loops: CDR1 SGHVS, CDR2 FQNEAQ.

This clone came up once. The chain carries TRBV5-1 and TRBJ2-5, with 10 bases matching TRBD1. Germline CDR1 and CDR2: SGHRS and YFSETQ. V was pared by 5 bases and J by 5 bases, with 6 bases of the junction left unmatched. The CDR3 is 14 amino acids. CDR3 loop: CASSSGTGDETQYF. As DNA, the CDR3 is TGCGCCAGCAGTTCCGGGACAGGGGATGAGACCCAGTACTTC.

V and J are TRBV6-5 and TRBJ1-2; D gene ambiguous. V was cut by 5 bases and J by 6 bases, with 7 bases left in between. CDR3 size: 11 residues. CDR1 and CDR2 (germline): MNHEY, SVGAGI. The DNA of the CDR3 is TGTGCCAGCAGTGTCAGGCATGGCTACACCTTC. Its protein is CASSVRHGYTF.

The chain recombines TRBV7-2 with TRBJ1-4, with 10 positions matching TRBD1. CDR1 is SGHTA and CDR2 is FQGNSA in the germline V gene. The junction had 5 bases not matched to a gene; V was cut back by 5 bases and J by 5 bases. There are 15 residues in the CDR3. The CDR3 protein is CASSPTGGENEKLFF. The CDR3 nucleotides are TGTGCCAGCAGCCCGACAGGGGGCGAGAATGAAAAACTGTTTTTT.

The rearrangement links TRBV10-1 to TRBJ2-7, with D perhaps matching TRBD2 (7 bases). In germline, CDR1 is WNHNN, CDR2 SYGVQD (reference sequence). The length of the CDR3 is 15 residues. Trimming shortened V by 2 bases and J by 4 bases, and 15 bases separated the two germline ends. CDR3 sequence reads: CASSEMIGGGYEQYF. The CDR3 DNA reads TGCGCCAGCAGTGAGATGATAGGGGGAGGGTACGAGCAGTACTTC.

V usage is TRBV6-6 and J usage is TRBJ1-2; no firm D call. The germline CDR1 and CDR2 sequences are MNHNY and SVGAGI (reference sequence). The CDR3 consists of 14 residues. Trimming took 10 bases from V and 1 from J, leaving 16 bases between them. Here the CDR3 DNA reads TGTGCCACGCAGGACCGCGCACGTAACTATGGCTACACCTTC. Encoded protein: CATQDRARNYGYTF.

The chain uses TRBV6-5 and TRBJ2-1; no clear D gene. Germline V gene lookup returns CDR1 MNHEY and CDR2 SVGAGI. The CDR3 runs to 16 residues. V shed 1 base and J shed 3 bases, with 13 bases lying between them. The CDR3: CASSYWEGAGYNEQFF. The CDR3 region has the DNA TGTGCCAGCAGTTACTGGGAAGGAGCCGGCTACAATGAGCAGTTCTTC.

V is TRBV4-1 and J is TRBJ1-5; TRBD1 agrees at 11 bases. The CDR3 covers 15 residues. Looked up from germline, CDR1 is MGHRA and CDR2 is YSYEKL. The V gene end was trimmed by 3 bases and the J gene end by 7 bases; junction bases not matched to a gene: 5. CDR3 region: CASSQRTGGMQPQHF. The DNA for the CDR3 is TGCGCCAGCAGCCAGAGGACAGGGGGCATGCAGCCCCAGCATTTT.